This T cell receptor beta chain was observed in a study of tumor-infiltrating lymphocytes in primary liver carcinoma. Joint extraction of RNA and DNA used about 17-32 mg of bulk tissue that was unsorted. A word on this clonotype: Likely a read error: the CDR3 ends without its conserved phenylalanine or tryptophan.

Per the germline V gene, CDR1 is MNHNY and CDR2 is SVGAGI (reference sequence). The V and J ends lost 5 bases and 7 bases, in that order; junction bases with no gene match: 8. This CDR3 contains 15 residues. Reverse transcription of roughly 0.45 ug total RNA with a constant-region primer produced TCR beta cDNA. A slightly modified ARM-PCR protocol with three nested multiplex PCR rounds produced these TCR beta libraries. With TRBV1-TRBV30 forward primers and a C-beta reverse primer, the first two PCR rounds were run for roughly 10 cycles each. TCRdb analysed the multiplex PCR reads with MiXCR anew, one entry per CDR3 protein. The sample has about 64,000 distinct CDR3 sequences, about two thirds seen once.

Sample: liver tumor tissue from sampling region 4. Subset in this sample: tumor region T4, right-lateral pole. The sequence was collected from a middle-aged man with primary liver carcinoma and hepatitis B virus infection. The gene calls are TRBV6-6 and TRBJ1-6, with 7 bases matching TRBD1. In DNA, the CDR3 is TGTGCCAGCAGTCTAGGGACAGAGAGAAATTCACCCCTCCACATT. This gives the protein CASSLGTERNSPLHI.